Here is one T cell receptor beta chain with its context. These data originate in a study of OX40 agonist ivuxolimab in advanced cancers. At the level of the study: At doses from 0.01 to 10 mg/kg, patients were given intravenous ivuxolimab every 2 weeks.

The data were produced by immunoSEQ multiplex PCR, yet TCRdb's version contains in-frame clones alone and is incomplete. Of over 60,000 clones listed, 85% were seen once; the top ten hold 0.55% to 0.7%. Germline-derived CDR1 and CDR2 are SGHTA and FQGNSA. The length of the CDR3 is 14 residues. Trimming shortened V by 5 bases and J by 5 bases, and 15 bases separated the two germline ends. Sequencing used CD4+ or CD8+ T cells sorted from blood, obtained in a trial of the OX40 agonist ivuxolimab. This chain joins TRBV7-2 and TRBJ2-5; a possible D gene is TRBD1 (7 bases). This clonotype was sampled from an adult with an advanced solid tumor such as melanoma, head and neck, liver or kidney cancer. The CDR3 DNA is TGTGCCAGCAGCGTTGACAGGGCGGGGGAGACCCAGTACTTC. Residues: CASSVDRAGETQYF.